The rows below give T cell receptor beta chains drawn from one sample of a study of cytomegalovirus exposure and HLA in healthy donors. Some clones are missing from TCRdb's copy, which holds only in-frame ones; the method was immunoSEQ multiplex PCR. The data contain roughly 130,000 clones, roughly 79% of them singletons. The sequenced sample consisted of PBMCs. The receptors were gathered from a man aged 18 to 35 in good health and CMV-seronegative. Each CDR3 is given with its conserved first and last residue. A D gene is named only where the DNA matches it firmly. Part of the rows lack a size; the others show once, few, many or a class for expanded clones.

abundance,d_gene,v_gene,j_gene,CDR3nt,CDR3aa
-,TRBD2,TRBV5-4,TRBJ2-7,TGTGCCAGCAGCCGGGCGGGGGGGCAGAGGTACGAGCAGTACTTC,CASSRAGGQRYEQYF
few,-,TRBV19,TRBJ2-7,TGTGCCAGTAGTATTTCCCCGACAGCAACCTACGAGCAGTACTTC,CASSISPTATYEQYF
-,TRBD1,TRBV4-1,TRBJ2-5,TGCGCCAGCAGGCACCTGGGACAGGCAAAAGAGACCCAGTACTTC,CASRHLGQAKETQYF
-,-,TRBV11-2,TRBJ2-7,TGTGCCAGCTTTTCAGGGGAACCCTACGAGCAGTACTTC,CASFSGEPYEQYF
-,TRBD2,TRBV29-1,TRBJ2-4,TGCAGCGCCCGCGGGGGAGAAAACATTCAGTACTTC,CSARGGENIQYF
-,-,TRBV7-2,TRBJ1-2,TGTGCCAGCAGCCCTGGAACAGGCTCCAACTATGGCTACACCTTC,CASSPGTGSNYGYTF
-,TRBD1,TRBV15,TRBJ1-2,TGTGCCACCAGCCTGGACAGGGGGCAAGGCTACACCTTC,CATSLDRGQGYTF
once,-,TRBV7-2,TRBJ2-4,TGTGCCAGCAGCTTGCGGTTAGCCAAAAACATTCGGTACTTC,CASSLRLAKNIRYF
-,TRBD1,TRBV7-2,TRBJ2-7,TGTGCCAGCAGCCGGACAGGCCTCTACGAGCAGTACTTC,CASSRTGLYEQYF
-,-,TRBV27,TRBJ1-2,TGTGCCAGCAGTTTATCGTTTGGATCTCGGGGTGATGGCTACACCTTC,CASSLSFGSRGDGYTF
many,TRBD1,TRBV6-1,TRBJ1-1,TGTGCCAGCAGCTCAGGTCGAACAGGGGGCACTGAAGCTTTCTTT,CASSSGRTGGTEAFF
-,TRBD1,TRBV14,TRBJ1-6,TGTGCCAGCAGCCTAGGACAGGGGATCTATAATTCACCCCTCCACTTT,CASSLGQGIYNSPLHF
-,-,TRBV27,TRBJ1-6,TGTGCCGCTCGACGGGAATATAATTCACCCCTCCACTTT,CAARREYNSPLHF
-,-,TRBV6-6,TRBJ1-1,TGTGCCAGCAGTACTCGACAGGATTCGAACACTGAAGCTTTCTTT,CASSTRQDSNTEAFF
-,-,TRBV5-1,TRBJ1-1,TGCGCCAGCAGCTTGGCCTATGAGGAGAAAAAGAAAACTGAAGCTTTCTTT,CASSLAYEEKKKTEAFF
-,TRBD1,TRBV2,TRBJ1-4,TGTGCCAGCAGTGGATGGACAGGGACTAATGAAAAACTGTTTTTT,CASSGWTGTNEKLFF
few,-,TRBV6-5,TRBJ1-1,TGTGCCAGCAGTTACTCGAGGCGGGGCTTTCCTGAAGCTTTCTTT,CASSYSRRGFPEAFF
-,-,TRBV10-3,TRBJ1-2,TGTGCCATCAGTGAGTCAGATTGGAGGGCCCGGGACTATGGCTACACCTTC,CAISESDWRARDYGYTF
-,TRBD1,TRBV6-5,TRBJ2-1,TGTGCCAGCAGTTACACACAGGGGTTGAGTGAGCAGTTCTTC,CASSYTQGLSEQFF
-,TRBD1,TRBV6-5,TRBJ2-6,TGTGCCAGCACGGACAGGTCTTCGGGGGCCAACGTCCTGACTTTC,CASTDRSSGANVLTF
-,-,TRBV6-1,TRBJ2-7,TGTGCCAGCAGTGATGGAGGGGCAGGGACCTACGAGCAGTACTTC,CASSDGGAGTYEQYF
-,TRBD2,TRBV5-4,TRBJ2-1,TGTGCCAGCAGCCACACTAGCGGGGGTCTGATTGAGCAGTTCTTC,CASSHTSGGLIEQFF
-,TRBD2,TRBV4-1,TRBJ2-3,TGCGCCAGCAGCCAGGATCCAGGGACTAGCGGGGCCGGTACGCAGTATTTT,CASSQDPGTSGAGTQYF
-,-,TRBV9,TRBJ2-5,TGTGCCAGCAGCGTAGGGTGGGGGGGGCCTTCGTACTTC,CASSVGWGGPSYF
-,-,TRBV6-1,TRBJ1-2,TGTGCCAGCATGGGACAAAATTATGGCTACACCTTC,CASMGQNYGYTF
-,-,TRBV7-9,TRBJ1-1,TGTGCCAGCAGCCTCTCCGGCCCTAGGGGTTTGAACACTGAAGCTTTCTTT,CASSLSGPRGLNTEAFF
-,-,TRBV7-2,TRBJ2-5,TGTGCCAGCAGCTTACGGCGGGGGCTAGGGGCCCAGTACTTC,CASSLRRGLGAQYF
-,TRBD1,TRBV11-3,TRBJ2-2,TGTGCCAGCAGCTTCTCGACAGGGGGGTCCGGGGAGCTGTTTTTT,CASSFSTGGSGELFF
once,-,TRBV18,TRBJ1-2,TGTGCCAGCTCACCCGGGACAAGGGTGGGGGTGTCCAACTATGGCTACACCTTC,CASSPGTRVGVSNYGYTF
-,-,TRBV14,TRBJ1-1,TGTGCCAGCAGATCGACAGGGAACACTGAAGCTTTCTTT,CASRSTGNTEAFF
-,-,TRBV7-2,TRBJ2-7,TGTGCCAGCAGCTTAGGGAAAGGGGCTATCTCCGTCTACGAGCAGTACTTC,CASSLGKGAISVYEQYF
-,-,TRBV11-2,TRBJ2-7,TGTGCCAGCAGCTTAGAGTGGGGAGGCCCCTACGAGCAGTACTTC,CASSLEWGGPYEQYF
-,-,TRBV25-1,TRBJ2-5,TGTGCCAGCAGTGAAAACAGGCCTCAAGAGACCCAGTACTTC,CASSENRPQETQYF
-,-,TRBV18,TRBJ1-3,TGTGCCAGCTCACCGTCTGCAGCTGGAAACACCATATATTTT,CASSPSAAGNTIYF
-,TRBD1,TRBV29-1,TRBJ1-1,TGCAGCGTTGGGAAGACAGGGACGACTGAAGCTTTCTTT,CSVGKTGTTEAFF
few,-,TRBV2,TRBJ1-5,TGTGCCAGCTCGGGAGGAATGTCGAATCAGCCCCAGCATTTT,CASSGGMSNQPQHF
-,TRBD1,TRBV5-8,TRBJ2-5,TGTGCCAGCAGCTCCCTCGGGACAGGGTATTCGGAGACCCAGTACTTC,CASSSLGTGYSETQYF
-,-,TRBV30,TRBJ2-2,TGTGCCTGGAGTGCCCCGGACAGGAACACCGGGGAGCTGTTTTTT,CAWSAPDRNTGELFF
-,-,TRBV10-3,TRBJ2-1,TGTGCCATCAGTGAGGGCGGATACTACAATGAGCAGTTCTTC,CAISEGGYYNEQFF
-,-,TRBV4-3,TRBJ2-2,TGCGCCAGCAGCCAAGGTGTACTGATGCCCGGGGAGCTGTTTTTT,CASSQGVLMPGELFF
-,TRBD1,TRBV4-2,TRBJ2-5,TGTGCCAGCAGCCTTAACAGGGGCAAAGAGACCCAGTACTTC,CASSLNRGKETQYF